This TCR beta chain was identified in a study of OX40 agonist ivuxolimab in advanced cancers. Turning to the study itself: Patients in dose escalation had liver, melanoma, kidney or head and neck cancers.

The CDR3 is made up of 14 amino acids. Germline-derived CDR1 and CDR2 are GTSNPN and SVGIG (reference sequence). Deletions cut 4 bases from V and 4 bases from J, with 14 bases between. The assay was immunoSEQ multiplex PCR, and TCRdb's table has in-frame clones only and misses some. The sample holds fewer than 65,000 clones, roughly 92% seen once. The rearrangement links TRBV30 to TRBJ1-5, with a possible D match to TRBD1 (6 bases). This TCR was sampled from an adult with an advanced solid tumor such as melanoma, head and neck, liver or kidney cancer. Sample: CD4+ or CD8+ T cells sorted from blood, taken in a trial of the OX40 agonist ivuxolimab. CDR3 DNA sequence: TGTGCCTGGACTTCAGGGCAGGGGAATCAGCCCCAGCATTTT. The encoded protein is CAWTSGQGNQPQHF.